A selection of T cell receptor beta chains follows, all from one sample in a study of post-analysis software for immune sequencing data. One entry per CDR3 protein, called by TCRdb with MiXCR from the PCR reads. The repertoire has 750,000 to 900,000 distinct CDR3 sequences, about half of them found once; the top ten carry 4.9%. The material sequenced was blood. The origin of the receptors is a girl aged 10 to 17 with multiple sclerosis. Each CDR3 is given with its conserved first and last residue. The order of the fields is D gene, V gene, clone size, J gene, CDR3 DNA, CDR3 protein. D genes are given only for firm matches. The listing skips clone size in some rows; elsewhere it reads once, few, many or a size class.

NA	TRBV27	NA	TRBJ2-1	TGTGCCAGCAGTTTGAGTGGGAGAAATGAGCAGTTCTTC	CASSLSGRNEQFF
TRBD2	TRBV6-6	few	TRBJ2-7	TGTGCCAGCAGTTTCGGACTAGCGGGAGCCGGCTACGAGCAGTACTTC	CASSFGLAGAGYEQYF
NA	TRBV5-1	NA	TRBJ2-7	TGCGCCAGCAGCTTGAATAGTGGGGGCTACGAGCAGTACTTC	CASSLNSGGYEQYF
TRBD2	TRBV12-3/TRBV12-4	NA	TRBJ2-1	TGTGCCAGCACCCTAATACTAGCGGGAGGGCCGGCGGTAAGGAATGAGCAGTTCTTC	CASTLILAGGPAVRNEQFF
NA	TRBV12-5	few	TRBJ1-2	TGTGCTAGTGGCCCCGAATTACCGAACTACACCTTC	CASGPELPNYTF
NA	TRBV20-1	few	TRBJ2-3	TGCAGTGCTAGAGTCCTAATAGGGGGATCGCAGTATTTT	CSARVLIGGSQYF
NA	TRBV27	few	TRBJ2-7	TGTGCCAGCAGTTTAGGGGGAGCGGCCTACGAGCAGTACTTC	CASSLGGAAYEQYF
NA	TRBV24-1	NA	TRBJ1-1	TGTGCCACCAGTCCCTGTTTGACAGACGAGCCATTGAACACTGAAGCTTTCTTT	CATSPCLTDEPLNTEAFF
NA	TRBV13	few	TRBJ2-5	TGTGCCAGCAGCTTAGTTACAGACCAAGAGACCCAGTACTTC	CASSLVTDQETQYF
TRBD1	TRBV25-1	NA	TRBJ2-5	TGTGCCAGCAGTGCGTCGCCAGGGGGCAGAGAGACCCAGTACTTC	CASSASPGGRETQYF
TRBD2	TRBV12-3/TRBV12-4	NA	TRBJ2-7	TGTGCCAGCAGTTTACCGCTGGCGGGAGGCCTCTACGAGCAGTACTTC	CASSLPLAGGLYEQYF
NA	TRBV7-9	NA	TRBJ2-7	TGTGCCAGCAGCTTCCTCCCCGCTCCCTACGAGCAGTACTTC	CASSFLPAPYEQYF
TRBD2	TRBV3-1	NA	TRBJ2-1	TGTGCCAGCAGCCAAGATCATATAGCGGGGTACAATGAGCAGTTCTTC	CASSQDHIAGYNEQFF
NA	TRBV24-1	few	TRBJ2-5	TGTGCCACCAGTGAATGGAGGGACCAAGAGACCCAGTACTTC	CATSEWRDQETQYF
NA	TRBV29-1	NA	TRBJ2-3	TGCAGCGTTGAAGGAGACGGACGCACAGATACGCAGTATTTT	CSVEGDGRTDTQYF
TRBD2	TRBV24-1	few	TRBJ2-1	TGTGCCACCAGTGATCCGGGACTAGCGGGCGGTGACGGTCTGGGTGAGCAGTTCTTC	CATSDPGLAGGDGLGEQFF
TRBD2	TRBV5-1	NA	TRBJ2-5	TGCGCCAGCAGCATGGTGGGACTAGCGGGAGAAGGGGAGACCCAGTACTTC	CASSMVGLAGEGETQYF
NA	TRBV4-2	NA	TRBJ2-7	TGTGCCAGCAGCCAAGCTCAGCTATCCTACGAGCAGTACTTC	CASSQAQLSYEQYF